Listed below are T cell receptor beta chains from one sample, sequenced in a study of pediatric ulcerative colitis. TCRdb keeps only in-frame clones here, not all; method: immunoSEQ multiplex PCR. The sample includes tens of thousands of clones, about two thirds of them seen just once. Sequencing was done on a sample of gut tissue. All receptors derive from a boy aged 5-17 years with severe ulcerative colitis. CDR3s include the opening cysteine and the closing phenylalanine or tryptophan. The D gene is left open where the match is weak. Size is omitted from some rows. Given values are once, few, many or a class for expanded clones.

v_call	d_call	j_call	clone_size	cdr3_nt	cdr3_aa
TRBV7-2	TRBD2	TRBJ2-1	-	TGTGCCAGCAGCTTAAAAACGGGGGGGCCCTGGGAGCAGTTCTTC	CASSLKTGGPWEQFF
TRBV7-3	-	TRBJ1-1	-	TGTGCCAGCAGCTCCCGAGGGCTTATGAACACTGAAGCTTTCTTT	CASSSRGLMNTEAFF
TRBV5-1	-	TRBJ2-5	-	TGCGCCAGCAGCGAGCAAGAGACCCAGTACTTC	CASSEQETQYF
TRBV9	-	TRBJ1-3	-	TGTGCCAGCAGCGACAGTGGAAACACCATATATTTT	CASSDSGNTIYF
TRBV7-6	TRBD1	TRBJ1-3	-	TGTGCCAGCACCCAAGGACAGGGCGGCTCTGGAAACACCATATATTTT	CASTQGQGGSGNTIYF
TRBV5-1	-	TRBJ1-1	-	TGCGCCAGCAGAGGCAGCAACACTGAAGCTTTCTTT	CASRGSNTEAFF
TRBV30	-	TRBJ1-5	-	TGTGCCTGGAGTGCCTCGGACAAGTTGAATCAGCCCCAGCATTTT	CAWSASDKLNQPQHF
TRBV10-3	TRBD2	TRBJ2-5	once	TGTGCTACGAGCTCGGGGGGGCCCGCAGAGACCCAGTACTTC	CATSSGGPAETQYF
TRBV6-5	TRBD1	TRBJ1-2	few	TGTGCCAGCAGTTACAGGGACAGGGGTTATGGCTACACCTTC	CASSYRDRGYGYTF
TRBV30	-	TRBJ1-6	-	TGTGCTGAGGGTAGGGGAGGAGGTTCACCCCTCCACTTT	CAEGRGGGSPLHF
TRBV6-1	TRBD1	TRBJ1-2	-	TGTGCCAGCAGTCCGGGACAGGGAGTTGGCTACACCTTC	CASSPGQGVGYTF
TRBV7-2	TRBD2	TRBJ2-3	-	TGTGCCAGCAGCTTAGACAGCGGGGGCACAGATACGCAGTATTTT	CASSLDSGGTDTQYF
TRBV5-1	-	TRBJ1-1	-	TGCGCCAGCAGCTTGGCCCAGGGAGGGACTGAAGCTTTCTTT	CASSLAQGGTEAFF
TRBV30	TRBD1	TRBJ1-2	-	TGTGCCCAGAGCCGGACAGGGTTCTATGGCTACACCTTC	CAQSRTGFYGYTF